This T cell receptor beta chain was captured in a study of blood T cell repertoires in COVID-19. For the study at large: Material from acute and convalescent COVID-19 was sourced from the United States, Italy and Spain.

Germline values: CDR1 LNHNV, CDR2 YYDKDF (reference sequence). Losses at the gene ends were 5 bases for V and 7 bases for J; bases not matched to a gene: 8. This CDR3 is built from 15 residues. Using immunoSEQ multiplex PCR, the repertoire was profiled, and TCRdb retains in-frame clones only, with some absent. The sample contains 130,000 or so clones, about 83% of which appear only once. This sequence was found in a woman between 50 and 59 years old with acute or convalescent COVID-19. Source material: peripheral blood. The rearrangement joins TRBV15 to TRBJ1-4; 9 bases are shared with TRBD1. This CDR3 is CATSAQGAMGEKLFF. CDR3 DNA sequence: TGTGCCACCAGCGCACAGGGGGCTATGGGTGAAAAACTGTTTTTT.